The rows below give T cell receptor beta chains drawn from one sample of a study of control samples from healthy donors and cancer patients. TCRdb's copy holds only in-frame clones and misses some; the assay was immunoSEQ multiplex PCR. The table includes 150,000 to 200,000 clones, roughly 94% detected once. The sequencing input was blood. These receptor sequences come from a woman aged 40-49 years in good health. Both conserved end residues are part of each CDR3. D genes are given only for firm matches. Clone size is not always given. Where it is, it says once, few, many or a class for expanded clones.

cdr3_length	d_call	v_call	j_call	clone_size	cdr3_aa	cdr3_nt
13	.	TRBV25-1	TRBJ1-1	.	CASRGTENTEAFF	TGTGCCAGCAGAGGGACGGAGAACACTGAAGCTTTCTTT
14	.	TRBV28	TRBJ2-1	.	CASSKIADYNEQFF	TGTGCCAGCAGTAAAATAGCCGACTACAATGAGCAGTTCTTC
14	TRBD2	TRBV13	TRBJ2-7	.	CASSPSGVGYEQYF	TGTGCCAGCAGCCCCAGCGGGGTGGGCTACGAGCAGTACTTC
12	.	TRBV18	TRBJ2-3	.	CASSQAGNTQYF	TGTGCCAGCTCACAAGCAGGCAATACGCAGTATTTT
11	.	TRBV2	TRBJ2-7	once	CASVKAHEQYF	TGTGCCAGCGTTAAGGCCCACGAGCAGTACTTC
13	TRBD1	TRBV19	TRBJ1-2	.	CASGGQGSYGYTF	TGTGCCTCCGGGGGACAGGGAAGTTATGGCTACACCTTC
17	.	TRBV9	TRBJ1-2	.	CASSPGTNYRASGGYTF	TGTGCCAGCAGCCCCGGGACGAACTACCGGGCCTCGGGTGGCTACACCTTC
13	TRBD1	TRBV30	TRBJ2-7	once	CAWSGDRGGEQYF	TGTGCCTGGAGCGGGGACAGGGGTGGCGAGCAGTACTTC
15	TRBD2	TRBV19	TRBJ2-1	.	CASRPEAGGANEQFF	TGTGCCAGTAGACCCGAGGCGGGAGGGGCCAATGAGCAGTTCTTC
14	.	TRBV21-1	TRBJ2-7	.	CASSNPGGGREQYF	TGTGCCAGCAGCAATCCAGGGGGGGGAAGAGAGCAGTACTTC
13	.	TRBV3-1/TRBV3-2	TRBJ1-1	.	CASSQDLDTEAFF	TGTGCCAGCAGCCAAGATCTCGACACTGAAGCTTTCTTT
13	.	TRBV7-6	TRBJ1-4	.	CASSLDTREKLFF	TGTGCCAGCAGCTTAGATACCCGCGAAAAACTGTTTTTT